The entry that follows covers one T cell receptor beta chain sequence. What it binds is unknown. Quantitative 5'-RACE with molecular barcodes generated TCR beta libraries. In TCRdb, the 5' RACE reads were re-called with MiXCR into one record per CDR3 protein. The sample records under 850,000 distinct CDR3 sequences, roughly 20% being singletons. This sample is drawn from a study of CD8 T cells in ankylosing spondylitis. CDR3 length equals 15 residues. The ends were cut back, 3 bases at V and 0 bases at J, with 10 bases in the middle. Study-wide results and limits: Blood of patients with ankylosing spondylitis appeared to be characterized by a TCR beta motif of eight highly homologous variants. Reportedly, disease-linked clones are significantly enriched in ankylosing spondylitis patients' matched synovial fluid. Reactive arthritis synovial fluid and blood were previously reported to contain some motif variants.

Sequencing was carried out using blood, either unsorted or a sorted T cell fraction (not recorded which). The chain uses TRBV12-3 or TRBV12-4 and TRBJ2-3; no definite D call. This clonotype was obtained from a male donor with ankylosing spondylitis. CDR3: CASSLGFSSTDTQYF. The DNA of the CDR3 is TGTGCCAGCAGTTTGGGATTTTCTAGCACAGATACGCAGTATTTT.